The rows below give T cell receptor beta chains drawn from one sample of a study of PD-L1 blockade in urothelial cancer. Repertoires were generated with immunoSEQ multiplex PCR, while TCRdb's copy carries only in-frame clones and drops some. The table has around 63,000 clones, approximately 75% seen once; the top ten hold 1.5% to 2%. The input for sequencing was PBMCs, taken around atezolizumab (anti-PD-L1) treatment. The source of these receptors is a man aged 65-85 years with urothelial cancer. Each CDR3 is given with its conserved first and last residue. D genes are given only for firm matches. Clone sizes are given selectively: once, few, many, or a class where the clone is expanded.

V	D	J	size	DNA	CDR3
TRBV5-1	TRBD2	TRBJ2-3	few	TGCGCCAGCAGCGTGGGGGGGGTAACAGATACGCAGTATTTT	CASSVGGVTDTQYF
TRBV9	-	TRBJ2-1	-	TGTGCCAGCAGCGTAGGGCGTAGCGGAAACCCCCCCAATGAGCAGTTCTTC	CASSVGRSGNPPNEQFF
TRBV5-1	-	TRBJ2-5	few	TGCGCCAGCAAGGCCGGACAGCCCCAAGAGACCCAGTACTTC	CASKAGQPQETQYF
TRBV27	TRBD2	TRBJ2-3	-	TGTGCCAGCAGTTTATCACTAGCGGTCCGGGATACGCAGTATTTT	CASSLSLAVRDTQYF
TRBV4-2	-	TRBJ1-3	-	TGTGCCAGCAGCGAGGGAAGGGAGGCAGACACCATATATTTT	CASSEGREADTIYF
TRBV11-2	TRBD2	TRBJ2-1	-	TGTGCCAGCAGCCCCGCAGGGTCTCCCGGACTAGCATTTCACAATGAGCAGTTCTTC	CASSPAGSPGLAFHNEQFF
TRBV5-1	TRBD2	TRBJ2-5	-	TGCGCCAGCAGTCTGAGTGCGGGGGTCCAAGAGACCCAGTACTTC	CASSLSAGVQETQYF
TRBV25-1	TRBD2	TRBJ2-2	few	TGTGCCAGCAGTGGACTAGCGGGTGTCGGCGGGGAGCTGTTTTTT	CASSGLAGVGGELFF
TRBV28	-	TRBJ1-4	-	TGTGCCAGCACCAGGGCCGAAAAACTGTTTTTT	CASTRAEKLFF
TRBV9	-	TRBJ1-2	-	TGTGCCAGCAGCTCCACACTATTACCACAAGACTATGGCTACACCTTC	CASSSTLLPQDYGYTF
TRBV19	TRBD1	TRBJ2-3	-	TGTGCCAGTAAAAAGGGACAGGGAACAGATACGCAGTATTTT	CASKKGQGTDTQYF
TRBV5-6	TRBD1	TRBJ1-5	-	TGTGCCAGCAGCCGAGACAGGGGGAAGCCCCAGCATTTT	CASSRDRGKPQHF
TRBV19	TRBD1	TRBJ1-1	-	TGTGCCAGTAGTTCCTCCCACCGACAGGGGAGGACTGAAGCTTTCTTT	CASSSSHRQGRTEAFF
TRBV4-2	-	TRBJ1-4	-	TGTGCCAGCAGCCAAGTATGGCAGGGAAGTGAAAAACTGTTTTTT	CASSQVWQGSEKLFF
TRBV13	-	TRBJ1-3	many	TGTGCCAGCAGCCACGCGGCTGGAAACACCATATATTTT	CASSHAAGNTIYF
TRBV28	TRBD1	TRBJ2-3	-	TGTGCCAGCAGCCGTCCCGACAGGGGCGGGGATACGCAGTATTTT	CASSRPDRGGDTQYF
TRBV6-5	TRBD2	TRBJ2-1	-	TGTGCCAGCAGTTACTCGGGGGGGGGCAATGAGCAGTTCTTC	CASSYSGGGNEQFF
TRBV19	-	TRBJ2-2	-	TGTGCCACAAGGCAACGGGACATAGGAACCGGGGAGCTGTTTTTT	CATRQRDIGTGELFF
TRBV9	TRBD2	TRBJ2-1	-	TGTGCCAGCAGCGTAGGTGAGGGGAAGCTAGCGGGAGTTGGTGAGCAGTTCTTC	CASSVGEGKLAGVGEQFF